The T cell receptor beta chain described here comes from a study of cytomegalovirus exposure and HLA in healthy donors. This clone has more than one count but fewer than ten. The PCR used 60 Vbeta and 13 Jbeta primers. Clones were sequenced by immunoSEQ multiplex PCR, and TCRdb holds only the in-frame ones, with some missing. The sample shows around 38,000 clones, 66% of them seen only once. CDR3 size: 15 residues. Germline CDR1 LGHNA, CDR2 YNFKEQ. V gave up 1 base and J gave up 4 bases; unmatched junction bases: 6. This TCR was recovered from a man aged 50 to 60 in good health and CMV-seropositive. Sequencing was done on a sample of PBMCs. The chain employs TRBV4-2 and TRBJ2-5; 7 bases map to TRBD1. For the CDR3, the DNA is TGTGCCAGCAGCCAAGCCCTAAGGGGGCTAGAGACCCAGTACTTC. Amino acid sequence: CASSQALRGLETQYF.